Reported below is one TCR beta chain. Libraries were prepared by immunoSEQ multiplex PCR; TCRdb keeps only in-frame clonotypes and omits some of them. This sample carries under 1,100,000 clones, around 74% of them seen once, and the ten largest clones take less than 1.5%. Germline CDR1 and CDR2: SGDLS and YYNGEE. The V end lost 6 bases, the J end lost 7 bases, and 16 bases lay between the germline ends. CDR3 length: 13 residues. This sample was included in a study of shared clonotypes between healthy human individuals. This sequence joins TRBV9 and TRBJ1-2; a possible D gene is TRBD1 (6 bases). Sequencing was performed on memory CD4+ T cells sorted from blood. Subset reported: CD45RA-negative fraction. The clonotype was recovered from a man aged 18 to 29 in good health. CDR3 in amino acids: CASKPGEDGGYTF. DNA for the CDR3: TGTGCCAGCAAGCCAGGGGAGGACGGTGGCTACACCTTC.